This TCR beta chain is drawn from a study of T cell repertoires in aging, cancer and after chemotherapy (dated by TCRdb to about 2019). Some background on the complete study: Donors spanned six age groups from 30 or younger to 70 or older, with at least three individuals per group. Peripheral blood TCR beta repertoires from healthy donors and cancer patients were profiled to examine immunoaging and T cell reconstitution after chemotherapy. Alongside 95 healthy donors serving as a reference group, the cohort included some 220 cancer patients, of whom some 91 had hematological cancers and about 130 had solid cancers. In the hematological group, the paired samples taken before and after chemotherapy came from chronic lymphocytic leukemia patients given fludarabine- or bendamustine-based regimens. In total, the full dataset held millions of TCR reads. General conclusions and limits of the study: Lymphoid organ infiltration was present in hematological cancer patients, and this infiltration may itself impair thymic emigration or peripheral T cell expansion. Untreated patients with hematological or solid cancers showed significantly lower blood TCR diversity and higher clonality than age-matched healthy donors. An increase in median generation probability over the chemotherapy interval was observed in both cancer cohorts, suggesting that the repertoire was reconstituted through rebound thymic output. According to the authors, the repertoire data do not permit conclusions about immunological memory after chemotherapy. In healthy donors, the decline in TCR diversity with age was mainly explained by loss of richness, whereas in cancer patients loss of evenness was also found to contribute.

Using a mixed TRB-A/B primer pool, multiplex touch-down PCR amplified rearranged TRB sequences covering the V, D and J segments. Two consecutive PCR reactions with Phusion HS II polymerase added Illumina adapters and sample indices to the amplicons. Amplicons were gel-purified with the NucleoSpin Gel and PCR Clean-up kit, then checked with Qubit and an Agilent 2100 Bioanalyzer. Sequencing of libraries was carried out on an Illumina MiSeq in 600-cycle, single-indexed, paired-end runs. On the authors' methods: MiXCR versions 2.12 and 3.0.5 were used to process TRB sequences. A clone was defined as each unique CDR3 nucleotide sequence, and only productive sequences supported by at least two reads were kept. Shannon diversity, evenness, clonality (one minus evenness), and alpha-parameterized diversity profiles from alpha 0 to 5 were included as repertoire metrics. The IGoR algorithm was used to compute generation probabilities of clones in paired pre- and post-chemotherapy samples. TCRdb reran the public reads through fastp at Q25 and MiXCR, keeping productive beta chains. CDR3 protein sequences are deduplicated, and each keeps its most common genes and DNA. These V and J calls rely on TCRdb rather than the paper's analysis. The sample table records about 6,200 distinct CDR3 sequences; approximately 29% of these occur just once. The ten largest clones represent about 7.3% of the sample.

V lost 5 bases and J lost 0 bases, and the count of bases not matched to a germline gene is 3. CDR1 is given as SQVTM and CDR2 as ANQGSEA, both from the germline V gene. The CDR3 covers 13 residues, taking in both the cysteine and the phenylalanine. Only CDR3 DNA remains: 39 bases, in frame from the first base. TCR beta rearrangements were amplified from genomic DNA isolated from peripheral blood, not from sorted cells or RNA. This clonotype counts as medium-sized (0.01 to 0.1%). Its antigen remains unidentified. The record has no base qualities; no much larger clone is one base away. The clonotype originates from a human donor with a blood cancer. The chain is assembled from TRBV29-1 and TRBJ2-7; 8 central nucleotides agree with TRBD1. Sequencing was done on a sample of blood. This receptor carries the CDR3 CSVRQGSSYEQYF. The sequenced DNA: TGCAGCGTTAGACAGGGGAGCTCCTACGAGCAGTACTTC.